This T cell receptor (beta chain) is drawn from a study of spatial heterogeneity in lung cancer. The overall study: Strong correlation was found between tumor-region TCR transcript counts and a T cell module score from matched bulk RNA-seq.

Study observations and caveats: Tracking of tumor mutation counts was seen in expanded intratumoral alpha and beta TCR counts.

The CDR3 length is 15 residues. After removal of 6 bases from V and 8 bases from J, the junction contained 7 bases not matched to a gene. The germline V gene encodes CDR1 ENHRY and CDR2 SYGVKD. TCRdb itself ran the 5' RACE reads through MiXCR, one entry per CDR3 protein. The sample yields approximately 6,900 distinct CDR3 sequences, around 13% seen once. This clonotype was picked up many times. Its target is unknown. As to time point: sample taken at primary tumor resection. Whole RNA, which was extracted from tumor, nontumor lung tissue or frozen PBMC, was sequenced without any cell sorting. The chain is built from TRBV10-3 and TRBJ2-1, with TRBD2 matching over 13 bases. Here the sequenced sample was lung tumor tissue, taken at surgery. This clonotype originated in a male donor with early-stage non-small cell lung cancer. The CDR3 loop reads CAIRTSGRTADEQFF. CDR3 DNA: TGTGCCATCAGGACTAGCGGGAGGACCGCCGATGAGCAGTTCTTC.